The source of this TCR beta chain is a study of T cell repertoires in cytomegalovirus infection. A note on this clonotype: Antigen specificity is unknown.

Each CDR3 protein gets one entry after TCRdb re-called the reads with MiXCR. The sample has approximately 600,000 distinct CDR3 sequences; roughly 42% are singletons. Losses at the gene ends were 7 bases for V and 6 bases for J; bases not matched to a gene: 11. CDR1 is LGHDT and CDR2 is YNNKEL in the germline V gene (reference sequence). This CDR3 spans 14 amino acids. This TCR came from a human donor in good health (CMV status not recorded). Some clones in this sample may be carry-over from other donors' samples. Here the sequenced sample was cultured PBMCs, taken from culture after CMV antigen stimulation. V is TRBV3-1 and J is TRBJ1-1; 7 bases match TRBD1. CDR3 sequence: CASTAQDRVAEAFF. CDR3 nucleotides: TGTGCCAGCACCGCGCAAGACAGGGTCGCTGAAGCTTTCTTT.